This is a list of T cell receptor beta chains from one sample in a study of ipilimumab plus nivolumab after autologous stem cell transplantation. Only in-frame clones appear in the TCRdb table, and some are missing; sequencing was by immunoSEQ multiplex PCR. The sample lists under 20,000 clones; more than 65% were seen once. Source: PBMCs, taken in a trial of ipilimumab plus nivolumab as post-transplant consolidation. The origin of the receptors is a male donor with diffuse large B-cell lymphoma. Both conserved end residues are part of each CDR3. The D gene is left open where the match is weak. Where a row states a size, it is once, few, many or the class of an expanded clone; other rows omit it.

cdr3_aa: CASKATDTQYF; cdr3_nt: TGTGCCAGCAAGGCCACAGATACGCAGTATTTT; clone_size: NA; d_call: NA; j_call: TRBJ2-3; v_call: TRBV11-3; cdr3_length: 11
cdr3_aa: CASSLVNPGHPSTGDEKLFF; cdr3_nt: TGTGCCAGCAGCTTAGTCAATCCGGGACATCCTTCCACGGGTGATGAAAAACTGTTTTTT; clone_size: NA; d_call: NA; j_call: TRBJ1-4; v_call: TRBV11-3; cdr3_length: 20
cdr3_aa: CASAKVEAGENIQYF; cdr3_nt: TGTGCCAGTGCAAAGGTAGAGGCTGGGGAAAACATTCAGTACTTC; clone_size: NA; d_call: NA; j_call: TRBJ2-4; v_call: TRBV2; cdr3_length: 15
cdr3_aa: CASSLQGLNSPLHF; cdr3_nt: TGCGCCAGCAGCCTTCAAGGACTTAATTCACCCCTCCACTTT; clone_size: NA; d_call: NA; j_call: TRBJ1-6; v_call: TRBV5-1; cdr3_length: 14
cdr3_aa: CASSSPPRGANVLTF; cdr3_nt: TGTGCCAGCAGCTCCCCACCCCGTGGGGCCAACGTCCTGACTTTC; clone_size: NA; d_call: NA; j_call: TRBJ2-6; v_call: TRBV5-8; cdr3_length: 15
cdr3_aa: CASSDATSYEQYF; cdr3_nt: TGTGCCAGCAGTGATGCTACCTCCTACGAGCAGTACTTC; clone_size: NA; d_call: NA; j_call: TRBJ2-7; v_call: TRBV6-1; cdr3_length: 13
cdr3_aa: CASSQGLGTEAFF; cdr3_nt: TGTGCCAGCTCGCAGGGGCTTGGCACTGAAGCTTTCTTT; clone_size: NA; d_call: NA; j_call: TRBJ1-1; v_call: TRBV19; cdr3_length: 13
cdr3_aa: CASSLSLAGSGNTIYF; cdr3_nt: TGCGCCAGCAGCTTGAGTCTCGCAGGGTCTGGAAACACCATATATTTT; clone_size: few; d_call: NA; j_call: TRBJ1-3; v_call: TRBV5-1; cdr3_length: 16
cdr3_aa: CASSHTGGSEAFF; cdr3_nt: TGTGCCAGCAGTCATACAGGGGGCTCTGAAGCTTTCTTT; clone_size: NA; d_call: TRBD1; j_call: TRBJ1-1; v_call: TRBV6-1; cdr3_length: 13
cdr3_aa: CASSGHGRAFF; cdr3_nt: TGCGCCAGCAGCGGGCATGGCCGAGCTTTCTTT; clone_size: once; d_call: NA; j_call: TRBJ1-1; v_call: TRBV5-1; cdr3_length: 11
cdr3_aa: CAWSGGSSFNQPQHF; cdr3_nt: TGTGCCTGGAGTGGGGGGTCATCCTTCAATCAGCCCCAGCATTTT; clone_size: NA; d_call: NA; j_call: TRBJ1-5; v_call: TRBV30; cdr3_length: 15
cdr3_aa: CASSNPTSGGSYEQYF; cdr3_nt: TGTGCCAGCAGCAACCCGACTAGCGGGGGGTCCTACGAGCAGTACTTC; clone_size: NA; d_call: NA; j_call: TRBJ2-7; v_call: TRBV21-1; cdr3_length: 16
cdr3_aa: CASSWTGGGSTGELFF; cdr3_nt: TGTGCCAGCAGCTGGACAGGGGGCGGAAGCACCGGGGAGCTGTTTTTT; clone_size: NA; d_call: TRBD1; j_call: TRBJ2-2; v_call: TRBV7-6; cdr3_length: 16
cdr3_aa: CASSLERDSKETQYF; cdr3_nt: TGCGCCAGCAGCTTGGAACGGGACAGCAAAGAGACCCAGTACTTC; clone_size: NA; d_call: TRBD1; j_call: TRBJ2-5; v_call: TRBV5-1; cdr3_length: 15
cdr3_aa: CATSKAPGDLDEQYF; cdr3_nt: TGTGCCACCAGCAAGGCACCGGGAGATCTTGACGAGCAGTACTTC; clone_size: few; d_call: NA; j_call: TRBJ2-7; v_call: TRBV15; cdr3_length: 15
cdr3_aa: CASSFPGGPVNNEQFF; cdr3_nt: TGTGCCAGTAGTTTCCCCGGGGGGCCGGTTAACAATGAGCAGTTCTTC; clone_size: NA; d_call: NA; j_call: TRBJ2-1; v_call: TRBV19; cdr3_length: 16
cdr3_aa: CASSFGGLGREQYF; cdr3_nt: TGTGCCAGCAGCTTCGGGGGCCTGGGGAGAGAGCAGTACTTC; clone_size: NA; d_call: NA; j_call: TRBJ2-7; v_call: TRBV5-4; cdr3_length: 14
cdr3_aa: CASSLGVSGANVLTF; cdr3_nt: TGTGCCAGTAGTTTGGGGGTCTCCGGGGCCAACGTCCTGACTTTC; clone_size: NA; d_call: NA; j_call: TRBJ2-6; v_call: TRBV19; cdr3_length: 15
cdr3_aa: CASGLGSGGYTF; cdr3_nt: TGTGCCAGCGGATTAGGTTCAGGTGGCTACACCTTC; clone_size: NA; d_call: NA; j_call: TRBJ1-2; v_call: TRBV11-3; cdr3_length: 12
cdr3_aa: CASSLQVGGTEAFF; cdr3_nt: TGTGCCAGCAGCCTCCAGGTGGGGGGGACTGAAGCTTTCTTT; clone_size: NA; d_call: NA; j_call: TRBJ1-1; v_call: TRBV4-2; cdr3_length: 14
cdr3_aa: CAWSDRGRTGLGYEQYF; cdr3_nt: TGTGCCTGGAGTGACAGGGGGCGGACAGGCCTGGGGTACGAGCAGTACTTC; clone_size: NA; d_call: TRBD1; j_call: TRBJ2-7; v_call: TRBV30; cdr3_length: 17
cdr3_aa: CASSPRLAGAHEQFF; cdr3_nt: TGTGCCAGCAGCCCAAGGCTAGCGGGAGCACATGAGCAGTTCTTC; clone_size: NA; d_call: TRBD2; j_call: TRBJ2-1; v_call: TRBV11-3; cdr3_length: 15
cdr3_aa: CATLDFGSSNQPQHF; cdr3_nt: TGTGCCACCCTCGACTTTGGGAGCAGCAATCAGCCCCAGCATTTT; clone_size: NA; d_call: NA; j_call: TRBJ1-5; v_call: TRBV19; cdr3_length: 15
cdr3_aa: CASSAWDGSSYGYTF; cdr3_nt: TGTGCCAGCAGTGCTTGGGACGGCAGCTCCTATGGCTACACCTTC; clone_size: NA; d_call: NA; j_call: TRBJ1-2; v_call: TRBV2; cdr3_length: 15